This T cell receptor beta chain was retrieved from a study of blood T cell repertoires in COVID-19. This CDR3 has 21 residues. With V trimmed by 0 bases and J by 3 bases, 22 bases remained unmatched. Germline CDR1 LNHNV, CDR2 YYDKDF (reference sequence). Sequencing used immunoSEQ multiplex PCR; TCRdb keeps in-frame clones, though not all of them. The data show 100,000 to 120,000 clones, with over 65% seen just once and about 4.1% held by the top ten. This TCR came from a woman of 80 years or more with acute or convalescent COVID-19. The material sequenced was peripheral blood. V is TRBV15 and J is TRBJ2-7, with 8 positions matching TRBD1. The CDR3 region has the DNA TGTGCCACCAGCAGAGATTACGACCGGTTTAGGGGATCAGGGGGCCGCTACGAGCAGTACTTC. Translation gives CATSRDYDRFRGSGGRYEQYF.